This T cell receptor beta chain originates from a study of T cell clonality in common variable immunodeficiency. General study points: Fewer deletions and N-nucleotide insertions were reportedly seen in common variable immunodeficiency TCR beta sequences.

Turning to this clone: Its specificity is unknown. The CDR3 is cut off 3 residues early in the read; its end comes from the germline J gene.

Profiled with immunoSEQ multiplex PCR; TCRdb holds only in-frame clones, not every one. Altogether 40,000 to 45,000 clones were found in the sample, and no singletons occur. CDR1 SNHLY and CDR2 FYNNEI come from the germline V gene. Trimming took 7 bases from V and 6 from J; bases not matched to a gene: 7. The CDR3 covers 13 residues. Sequenced material: peripheral blood mononuclear cells. The chain employs TRBV2 and TRBJ2-5; 8 positions match TRBD1. The sequence came from a person aged 18 to 75 in good health. Incomplete CDR3 DNA: TGTGCCAGCATACTGACAGGGGCGAAGACC. It yields the protein CASILTGAKT. The entire CDR3 reads CASILTGAKTQYF.